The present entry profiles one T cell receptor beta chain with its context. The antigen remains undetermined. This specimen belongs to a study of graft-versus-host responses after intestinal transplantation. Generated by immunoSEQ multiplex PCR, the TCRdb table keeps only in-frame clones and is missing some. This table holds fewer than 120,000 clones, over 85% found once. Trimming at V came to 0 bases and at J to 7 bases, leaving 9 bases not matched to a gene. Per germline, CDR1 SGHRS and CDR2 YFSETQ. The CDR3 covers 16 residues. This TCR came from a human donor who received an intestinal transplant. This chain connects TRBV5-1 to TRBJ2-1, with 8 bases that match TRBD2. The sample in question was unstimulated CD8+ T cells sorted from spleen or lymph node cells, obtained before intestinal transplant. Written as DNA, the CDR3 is TGCGCCAGCAGCTTGGCCCCAGCGGGAGACTTAAATGAGCAGTTCTTC. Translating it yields CASSLAPAGDLNEQFF.